The present TCR beta chain was sequenced within a study of T cells in Graves' hyperthyroidism and ophthalmopathy. Study observations and caveats: Using 13 V-J features, a model discriminated ophthalmopathy from stable hyperthyroidism.

The CDR3 has 14 residues. V lost 3 bases and J lost 4; bases outside the gene matches: 4. Germline-derived CDR1 and CDR2 are DFQATT and SNEGSKA (reference sequence). Remarks on this clonotype: Its specificity is not known.

Hyperthyroidism patients were newly diagnosed, had disease duration under 2 months, and were aged 18 to 65 years. The study excluded patients with uncontrolled infection, other autoimmune disease, pregnancy or lactation. From RNA transcripts, TCR beta CDR3 regions were amplified. HTBI primers drove first-round RT-PCR of the TCR CDR3. TCRdb re-called the multiplex PCR reads through MiXCR, storing one row per CDR3 protein. This sample has 20,000 or so distinct CDR3 sequences; about 53% occur once, and the top ten carry 25%. This TCR derives from a woman aged 40 to 55 with Graves' hyperthyroidism that later progressed to Graves' ophthalmopathy. This sequence joins TRBV20-1 and TRBJ2-3; TRBD2 matches 10 bases. Sequences were obtained from blood. CDR3 amino acids: CSASASGSPDTQYF. The CDR3 DNA reads TGCAGTGCTAGCGCTAGCGGGAGTCCAGATACGCAGTATTTT.